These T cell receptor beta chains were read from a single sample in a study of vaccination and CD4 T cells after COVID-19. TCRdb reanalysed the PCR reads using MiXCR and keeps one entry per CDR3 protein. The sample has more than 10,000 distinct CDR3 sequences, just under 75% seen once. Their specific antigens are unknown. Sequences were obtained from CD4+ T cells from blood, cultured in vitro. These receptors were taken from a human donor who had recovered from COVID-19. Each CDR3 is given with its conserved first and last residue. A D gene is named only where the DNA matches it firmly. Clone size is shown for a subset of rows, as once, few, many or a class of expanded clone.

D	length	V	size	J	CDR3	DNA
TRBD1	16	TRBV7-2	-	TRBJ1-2	CASSLGGQGGNYGYTF	TGTGCCAGCAGCTTAGGAGGACAGGGGGGTAACTATGGCTACACCTTC
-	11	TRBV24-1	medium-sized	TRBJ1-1	CATSVGSEAFF	TGTGCCACCAGTGTCGGGAGTGAAGCTTTCTTT
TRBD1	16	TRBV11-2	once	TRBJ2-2	CASSLVGRGPTGELFF	TGTGCCAGCAGCTTAGTGGGCAGGGGGCCAACCGGGGAGCTGTTTTTT
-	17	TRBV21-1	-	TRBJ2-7	CAPTPDPGTEPYYEQYF	TGTGCGCCGACCCCAGATCCAGGGACTGAACCCTACTACGAGCAGTACTTC
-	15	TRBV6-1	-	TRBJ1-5	CASSPARGSNQPQHF	TGTGCCAGCAGTCCCGCGCGGGGGAGCAATCAGCCCCAGCATTTT
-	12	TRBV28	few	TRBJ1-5	CASNRPNQPQHF	TGTGCCAGCAACAGGCCTAATCAGCCCCAGCATTTT
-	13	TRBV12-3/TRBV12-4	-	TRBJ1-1	CASSLGADTEAFF	TGTGCCAGCAGTTTGGGGGCGGACACTGAAGCTTTCTTT
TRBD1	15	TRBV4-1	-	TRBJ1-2	CASSPSQGENYGYTF	TGCGCCAGCAGCCCCTCTCAGGGGGAAAACTATGGCTACACCTTC
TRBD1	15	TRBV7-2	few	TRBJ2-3	CASSPQGALADTQYF	TGTGCCAGCAGCCCCCAGGGGGCTTTGGCAGATACGCAGTATTTT
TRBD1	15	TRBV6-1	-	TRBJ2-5	CASSGAGTGQETQYF	TGTGCCAGCAGTGGAGCCGGGACAGGGCAAGAGACCCAGTACTTC
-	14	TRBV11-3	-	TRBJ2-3	CASSLDRPSGTQYF	TGTGCCAGCAGCTTAGATCGGCCCAGTGGTACGCAGTATTTT
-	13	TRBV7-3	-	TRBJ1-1	CASSPSGDTEAFF	TGTGCCAGCAGCCCGTCCGGGGACACTGAAGCTTTCTTT
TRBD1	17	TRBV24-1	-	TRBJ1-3	CATSGPTGGNSGNTIYF	TGTGCCACCAGTGGACCGACAGGGGGAAACTCTGGAAACACCATATATTTT
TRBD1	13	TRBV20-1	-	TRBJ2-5	CSAGQGAGETQYF	TGCAGTGCTGGACAGGGGGCTGGAGAGACCCAGTACTTC
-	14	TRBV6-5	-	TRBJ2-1	CASCCVNAYNEQFF	TGTGCCAGCTGTTGTGTTAATGCCTACAATGAGCAGTTCTTC
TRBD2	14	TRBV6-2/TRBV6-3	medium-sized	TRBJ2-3	CASSLLAYTDTQYF	TGTGCCAGCAGCCTACTAGCGTACACAGATACGCAGTATTTT
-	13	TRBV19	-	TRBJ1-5	CASRDSLNQPQHF	TGTGCCAGTAGGGACAGCTTGAATCAGCCCCAGCATTTT
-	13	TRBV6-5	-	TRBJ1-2	CASSYSGLQGAHF	TGTGCCAGCAGTTACTCGGGTCTACAGGGCGCCCACTTC
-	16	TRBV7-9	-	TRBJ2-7	CASSLLGPTKPLEQYF	TGTGCCAGCAGCCTCCTTGGACCGACAAAACCCCTCGAGCAGTACTTC
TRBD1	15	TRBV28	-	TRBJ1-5	CASSSAGQGNQPQHF	TGTGCCAGCAGTTCAGCAGGACAGGGGAATCAGCCCCAGCATTTT
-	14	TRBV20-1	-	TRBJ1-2	CSAPRQARVYGYTF	TGCAGTGCTCCCCGGCAGGCCCGGGTTTATGGCTACACCTTC
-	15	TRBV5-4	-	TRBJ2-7	CASSVTGSSSYEQYF	TGTGCCAGCAGCGTTACAGGGTCTAGCTCCTACGAGCAGTACTTC
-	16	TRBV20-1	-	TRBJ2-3	CSASIMALGWGDTQYF	TGCAGTGCTAGCATAATGGCCCTGGGATGGGGGGATACGCAGTATTTT
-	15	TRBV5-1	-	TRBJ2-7	CASRMRTESSYEQYF	TGCGCCAGCAGAATGAGGACGGAAAGCTCCTACGAGCAGTACTTC
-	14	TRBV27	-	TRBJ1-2	CASSFTVNSYGYTF	TGTGCCAGCAGTTTCACAGTGAACTCCTATGGCTACACCTTC
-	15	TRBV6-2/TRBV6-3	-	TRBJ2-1	CASGYSASRHNEQFF	TGTGCCAGCGGTTACTCCGCTAGCCGACACAATGAGCAGTTCTTC
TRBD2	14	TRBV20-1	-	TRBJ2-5	CSAPPGGSQETQYF	TGCAGTGCGCCCCCGGGGGGAAGTCAAGAGACCCAGTACTTC
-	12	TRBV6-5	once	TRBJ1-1	CASSYIGTEAFF	TGTGCCAGCAGTTACATCGGGACTGAAGCTTTCTTT
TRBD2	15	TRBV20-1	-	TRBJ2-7	CSAAPASGYNYEQYF	TGCAGTGCTGCCCCGGCTAGCGGGTACAACTACGAGCAGTACTTC
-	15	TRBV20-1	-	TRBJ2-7	CSAQKDTGPSYEQYF	TGCAGTGCTCAAAAGGACACTGGGCCCTCCTACGAGCAGTACTTC
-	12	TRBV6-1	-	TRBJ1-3	CASSRSGNTIYF	TGTGCCAGCAGTCGTAGTGGAAACACCATATATTTT
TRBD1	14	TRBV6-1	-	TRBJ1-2	CASSPTKTGTGYTF	TGTGCCAGCAGCCCTACGAAGACAGGGACTGGCTACACCTTC
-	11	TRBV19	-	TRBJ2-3	CASSVGDTQYF	TGTGCCAGTAGTGTCGGAGATACGCAGTATTTT
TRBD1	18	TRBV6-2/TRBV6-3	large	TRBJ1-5	CASSYSGRGPTTYQPQHF	TGTGCCAGCAGTTACTCGGGGAGGGGGCCCACTACGTATCAGCCCCAGCATTTT
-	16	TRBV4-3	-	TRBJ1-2	CASSQVGVASFEGYTF	TGCGCCAGCAGCCAAGTCGGGGTTGCCTCCTTCGAAGGCTACACCTTC
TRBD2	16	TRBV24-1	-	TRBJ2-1	CAIGASGRGNYNEQFF	TGTGCCATCGGCGCTAGCGGGAGGGGAAATTACAATGAGCAGTTCTTC
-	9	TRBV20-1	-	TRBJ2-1	CSARPGQFF	TGCAGTGCTAGACCGGGGCAGTTCTTC
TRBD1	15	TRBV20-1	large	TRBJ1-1	CSARALLQGIPGAFF	TGCAGTGCTAGAGCCTTATTACAGGGGATACCAGGGGCTTTCTTT
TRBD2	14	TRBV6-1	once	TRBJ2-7	CASRPSGRVLEQYF	TGTGCCAGCAGACCTAGCGGGAGAGTGCTGGAGCAGTACTTC